This is a list of T cell receptor beta chains from one sample in a study of T cell responses to AZD1222 COVID-19 vaccine. Generated by immunoSEQ multiplex PCR, the TCRdb table keeps only in-frame clones and is missing some. The table has 35,000 to 55,000 clones, around 80% seen once; the top ten hold about 50%. This sample comprised peripheral blood, obtained on day 0 of AZD1222 vaccination. The receptors stem from an adult in good health. CDR3s include the opening cysteine and the closing phenylalanine or tryptophan. The order of the fields is D gene, V gene, clone size, J gene, CDR3 DNA, CDR3 protein. D genes are given only for firm matches. The size of a clone is reported for some rows only, either as once, few or many, or as a class for expanded clones.

d_call: -
v_call: TRBV2
clone_size: once
j_call: TRBJ2-7
cdr3_nt: TGTGCCAGCAGTAGATCCTACGAGCAGTACTTC
cdr3_aa: CASSRSYEQYF

d_call: TRBD1
v_call: TRBV5-6
clone_size: -
j_call: TRBJ1-3
cdr3_nt: TGTGCCAGCAGCAGGGGGCCTGGAAACACCATATATTTT
cdr3_aa: CASSRGPGNTIYF

d_call: -
v_call: TRBV4-3
clone_size: -
j_call: TRBJ2-1
cdr3_nt: TGCGCCAGCAGCCAAGATCCAGTCTCCCCCTACAATGAGCAGTTCTTC
cdr3_aa: CASSQDPVSPYNEQFF

d_call: TRBD2
v_call: TRBV18
clone_size: -
j_call: TRBJ2-1
cdr3_nt: TGTGCCAGCTCTCTGACTAGCGGGACCTACAATGAGCAGTTCTTC
cdr3_aa: CASSLTSGTYNEQFF

d_call: -
v_call: TRBV11-2
clone_size: few
j_call: TRBJ2-3
cdr3_nt: TGTGCCAGCAGCTTAGGAGAAGGCGTAGATACGCAGTATTTT
cdr3_aa: CASSLGEGVDTQYF

d_call: TRBD1
v_call: TRBV4-1
clone_size: -
j_call: TRBJ1-3
cdr3_nt: TGCGCCAGCTGCCATTGGTTTGCGGGACAGGTGGGCTCTGGAAACACCATATATTTT
cdr3_aa: CASCHWFAGQVGSGNTIYF

d_call: TRBD1
v_call: TRBV28
clone_size: -
j_call: TRBJ2-7
cdr3_nt: TGTGCCAGCAGCCGACGGGGACAGGGGGCGTGGGAGCAGTACTTC
cdr3_aa: CASSRRGQGAWEQYF

d_call: -
v_call: TRBV9
clone_size: -
j_call: TRBJ2-2
cdr3_nt: TGTGCCAGCAGCGTAGAGGCCGCGAACACCGGGGAGCTGTTTTTT
cdr3_aa: CASSVEAANTGELFF

d_call: -
v_call: TRBV27
clone_size: once
j_call: TRBJ2-7
cdr3_nt: TGTGCCAGCAGTGGAGGGACTCGAGGGCACGAGCAGTACTTC
cdr3_aa: CASSGGTRGHEQYF

d_call: -
v_call: TRBV5-1
clone_size: -
j_call: TRBJ1-3
cdr3_nt: TGCGCCAGCAGCCCGGGAACGAGTGGAAACACCATATATTTT
cdr3_aa: CASSPGTSGNTIYF

d_call: -
v_call: TRBV24-1
clone_size: -
j_call: TRBJ2-4
cdr3_nt: TGTGCCACCAGTGATTTGAGGGGGACTCAGTACTTC
cdr3_aa: CATSDLRGTQYF

d_call: TRBD1
v_call: TRBV6-6
clone_size: once
j_call: TRBJ2-7
cdr3_nt: TGTGCCAGCAGCCGGGACAGTACCTACGAGCAGTACTTC
cdr3_aa: CASSRDSTYEQYF

d_call: -
v_call: TRBV5-4
clone_size: -
j_call: TRBJ2-5
cdr3_nt: TGTGCCAGCAGCCCCCGATGGGGGGCCGGGGAGACCCAGTACTTC
cdr3_aa: CASSPRWGAGETQYF

d_call: -
v_call: TRBV4-2
clone_size: -
j_call: TRBJ1-1
cdr3_nt: TGTGCCAGCAGCCGAGGGGGGTTGGGAAACACTGAAGCTTTCTTT
cdr3_aa: CASSRGGLGNTEAFF

d_call: TRBD2
v_call: TRBV28
clone_size: -
j_call: TRBJ2-3
cdr3_nt: TGTGCCAGCAGCACCGGGACTAGCGGCACAGATACGCAGTATTTT
cdr3_aa: CASSTGTSGTDTQYF

d_call: -
v_call: TRBV3-1/TRBV3-2
clone_size: -
j_call: TRBJ2-7
cdr3_nt: TGTGCCAGCAGCCAAGGATACGAGCAGTACTTC
cdr3_aa: CASSQGYEQYF

d_call: -
v_call: TRBV18
clone_size: -
j_call: TRBJ2-2
cdr3_nt: TGTGCCAGCTCACCATATTCCACAGCGAACACCGGGGAGCTGTTTTTT
cdr3_aa: CASSPYSTANTGELFF

d_call: -
v_call: TRBV7-9
clone_size: -
j_call: TRBJ2-4
cdr3_nt: TGTGCCAGCAGCCCTAACCGGGGTGCCAAAAACATTCAGTACTTC
cdr3_aa: CASSPNRGAKNIQYF

d_call: -
v_call: TRBV28
clone_size: -
j_call: TRBJ2-7
cdr3_nt: TGTGCCAGCAGTTTCCACTTTGGGGCTAGGACCTACGAGCAGTACTTC
cdr3_aa: CASSFHFGARTYEQYF